These 16 T cell receptor beta chains came from one sample sequenced in a study of blood T cell repertoires in COVID-19. The table came from immunoSEQ multiplex PCR; TCRdb's copy has only in-frame clones and leaves some out. The data contain roughly 70,000 clones, around 90% of them seen just once; the ten biggest clones take up nearly 8.5%. The material sequenced was peripheral blood. Receptor source: a human donor in a cohort sampled during active COVID-19.

V usage is TRBV7-2 and J usage is TRBJ1-1; the match to TRBD1 covers 9 bases. Germline trimming cut 3 bases from V and 0 bases from J; bases unmatched to any gene: 5. This CDR3 is 16 amino acids long. Germline lookup yields CDR1 SGHTA and CDR2 FQGNSA. The CDR3 DNA follows: TGTGCCAGCAGCTTCGACAGGGGGGCCATGAACACTGAAGCTTTCTTT. It encodes CASSFDRGAMNTEAFF.

The chain is built from TRBV9 and TRBJ2-6; 12 positions match TRBD1. The germline gives CDR1 SGDLS, CDR2 YYNGEE. This CDR3 region has 20 residues. Trimming cost V 4 bases and J 2 bases; bases outside gene matches: 13. CDR3 region: CASSPRWGDRGPPGANVLTF. As DNA, the CDR3 is TGTGCCAGCAGCCCTCGATGGGGGGACAGGGGGCCGCCTGGGGCCAACGTCCTGACTTTC.

This chain links TRBV5-8 with TRBJ2-5, with D tentatively TRBD1 (5 bases). The CDR3 is 11 amino acids. Trimming left V 3 bases short and J 8 bases short, with 8 bases between. Germline V gene lookup returns CDR1 SGHTS and CDR2 YDEGEE. As DNA, the CDR3 is TGTGCCAGCAGCTGGGGCCAAACCCAGTACTTC. Translating it yields CASSWGQTQYF.

This clone occurred once. The chain is built from TRBV12-3 or TRBV12-4 and TRBJ1-3; D is unresolved. V shed 4 bases and J shed 0 bases, with 4 bases lying between them. The length of the CDR3 is 13 residues. The CDR3 DNA is TGTGCCAGCAGTTCCTTCTCTGGAAACACCATATATTTT. This gives the protein CASSSFSGNTIYF.

The rearrangement joins TRBV28 to TRBJ2-7; 8 nucleotides align to TRBD1. The V segment lost 5 bases and the J segment 5 bases; nucleotides outside the gene matches: 11. The CDR3 contains 15 residues. Germline V gene sequence: CDR1 MDHEN, CDR2 SYDVKM. The CDR3 loop reads CASSPQGQGGNEQYF. The DNA of the CDR3 is TGTGCCAGCAGTCCCCAAGGACAGGGTGGGAACGAGCAGTACTTC.

The rearrangement uses TRBV11-2 and TRBJ2-5; TRBD1 aligns across 7 bases. Per the germline V gene, CDR1 is SGHAT and CDR2 is FQNNGV. This CDR3 is built from 15 residues. V trimming: 4 bases; J trimming: 3 bases; junction bases outside the gene matches: 8. The CDR3 DNA is TGTGCCAGCAGCTCTCCCCGGGACAGCGAAGAGACCCAGTACTTC. It encodes CASSSPRDSEETQYF.

This chain uses TRBV14 with TRBJ2-2, with unresolved D. The germline V gene encodes CDR1 SGHDN and CDR2 FVKESK. Trimming took 3 bases from V and 1 from J, leaving 9 bases between them. The CDR3 consists of 15 residues. CDR3 sequence: CASSHRNRNTGELFF. CDR3 bases: TGTGCCAGCAGCCATAGGAACAGGAACACCGGGGAGCTGTTTTTT.

The genes are TRBV5-1 and TRBJ2-1; 11 bases line up with TRBD1. Germline lookup yields CDR1 SGHRS and CDR2 YFSETQ. CDR3 size: 16 residues. V lost 4 bases and J lost 8; bases outside the gene matches: 11. The CDR3 loop is CASSTRRTGGSDEQFF. In nucleotides, the CDR3 is TGCGCCAGCAGCACCCGTAGGACAGGGGGCTCGGATGAGCAGTTCTTC.

The rearrangement links TRBV11-2 to TRBJ2-7; 7 bases are shared with TRBD1. Germline CDR1 is SGHAT and CDR2 is FQNNGV. This CDR3 comprises 16 residues. V gave up 5 bases and J gave up 3 bases; unmatched junction bases: 13. The CDR3 DNA reads as TGTGCCAGCAGCCCCGCTAAGGGGGCCGTACTCTACGAGCAGTACTTC. Translating it yields CASSPAKGAVLYEQYF.

The V call is TRBV2, the J call TRBJ2-1, with TRBD2 as a possible D gene (6 bases). Germline values: CDR1 SNHLY, CDR2 FYNNEI. This CDR3 is built from 15 residues. V was pared by 4 bases and J by 2 bases, with 12 bases between. As DNA, the CDR3 is TGTGCCAGCAGTGGGGGTAGCGGTCCCTACAATGAGCAGTTCTTC. As protein: CASSGGSGPYNEQFF.

V usage is TRBV27 and J usage is TRBJ2-7, with 8 bases fitting TRBD1. The CDR3 runs 14 residues. Germline lookup yields CDR1 MNHEY and CDR2 SMNVEV (reference sequence). Unmatched junction bases numbered 9, after V lost 8 bases and J lost 3 bases. CDR3 DNA sequence: TGTGCCAGCTCTACCGGGACAGGAGGCTACGAGCAGTACTTC. It codes for CASSTGTGGYEQYF.

This CDR3 is CASRPVFSGNTIYF. CDR3 in DNA: TGTGCCAGCAGGCCAGTCTTCTCTGGAAACACCATATATTTT. The chain is built from TRBV28 and TRBJ1-3; the D is unclear. V lost 6 bases, J lost 0 bases, and 9 bases lay in between. CDR1 is MDHEN and CDR2 is SYDVKM in the germline V gene. CDR3 length: 14 residues.

The chain links TRBV5-6 to TRBJ2-2; 8 bases agree with TRBD1. The CDR3 is 15 residues long. Germline V gives CDR1 SGHDT, CDR2 YYEEEE. J gave up 7 bases and V 4 bases, and 9 bases lay outside the gene matches. CDR3 DNA: TGTGCCAGCAGCCTCGACAGGGGCGCGGGCGGGGAGCTGTTTTTT. This encodes CASSLDRGAGGELFF.

The chain carries TRBV30 and TRBJ1-1; 7 nucleotides align to TRBD1. This CDR3 contains 14 residues. The germline gives CDR1 GTSNPN, CDR2 SVGIG (reference sequence). V lost 4 bases to trimming and J lost 2 bases; unmatched junction nucleotides: 7. CDR3 residues: CAWNGQVLNTEAFF. The CDR3 DNA follows: TGTGCCTGGAACGGACAGGTCCTCAACACTGAAGCTTTCTTT.

The chain is built from TRBV7-8 and TRBJ2-7; 8 bases are shared with TRBD2. The CDR3 consists of 17 residues. CDR1 SGHVS and CDR2 FQNEAQ come from the germline V gene. Trimming removed 4 bases from V and 2 bases from J; junction bases left unmatched: 13. CDR3 DNA sequence: TGTGCCAGCAGCTCCGGAGGATCGGGGGGGCTAACCTACGAGCAGTACTTC. Protein product: CASSSGGSGGLTYEQYF.

The rearrangement uses TRBV3-1 (or the pseudogene TRBV3-2) and TRBJ1-1; 8 positions match TRBD1. J was trimmed by 6 bases and V by 2 bases; bases with no gene match: 14. CDR1 and CDR2 (germline): LGHDT, YNNKEL (reference sequence). The CDR3 runs 17 residues. CDR3 amino acids: CASSQRDRGKRKAEAFF. The CDR3 nucleotides are TGTGCCAGCAGCCAAAGAGACAGGGGAAAAAGGAAAGCTGAAGCTTTCTTT.